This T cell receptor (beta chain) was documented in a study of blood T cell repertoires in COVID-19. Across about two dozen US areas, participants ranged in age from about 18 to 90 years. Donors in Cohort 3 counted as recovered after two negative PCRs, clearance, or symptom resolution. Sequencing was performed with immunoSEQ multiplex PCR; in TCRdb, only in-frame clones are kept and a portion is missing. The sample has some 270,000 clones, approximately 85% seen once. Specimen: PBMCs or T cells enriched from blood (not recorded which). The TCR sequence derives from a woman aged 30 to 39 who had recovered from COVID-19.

Here the CDR3 reads CASSYVRGQETQYF. CDR3 nucleotides: TGTGCCAGCAGTTACGTTCGCGGCCAAGAGACCCAGTACTTC. The chain couples TRBV6-5 to TRBJ2-5; D uncertain. V lost 2 bases and J lost 1, with 8 bases in between. CDR1 and CDR2 from the germline V gene are MNHEY and SVGAGI. This CDR3 comprises 14 residues.